This T cell receptor (beta chain) was documented in a study of CD8+CD57+ T cells in acquired aplastic anemia. This clonotype was observed once. V was trimmed by 0 bases and J by 0 bases, leaving 12 bases between them. Germline values: CDR1 SGHKS, CDR2 YYEKEE (reference sequence). The CDR3 covers 16 residues. It was genomic DNA that served as the template for profiling TCR beta VDJ and CDR3. Using its own MiXCR run on the reads, TCRdb lists one record per CDR3 protein. This table holds roughly 240,000 distinct CDR3 sequences, around half found once. In patients chosen for sequencing, flow cytometry had shown CD8+CD57+ cell expansion. Sampling of blood occurred while the patients had still received no therapy.

Sequenced: sorted CD4+, CD8+, or CD8+CD57+ T cells (not recorded which) from PBMCs. The chain couples TRBV5-5 to TRBJ2-5, with a possible D match to TRBD2 (7 bases). The receptor comes from a human donor with aplastic anemia. The chain's CDR3 is CASSLGDTSDQETQYF. The CDR3 DNA reads TGTGCCAGCAGCTTGGGGGACACTAGCGACCAAGAGACCCAGTACTTC.